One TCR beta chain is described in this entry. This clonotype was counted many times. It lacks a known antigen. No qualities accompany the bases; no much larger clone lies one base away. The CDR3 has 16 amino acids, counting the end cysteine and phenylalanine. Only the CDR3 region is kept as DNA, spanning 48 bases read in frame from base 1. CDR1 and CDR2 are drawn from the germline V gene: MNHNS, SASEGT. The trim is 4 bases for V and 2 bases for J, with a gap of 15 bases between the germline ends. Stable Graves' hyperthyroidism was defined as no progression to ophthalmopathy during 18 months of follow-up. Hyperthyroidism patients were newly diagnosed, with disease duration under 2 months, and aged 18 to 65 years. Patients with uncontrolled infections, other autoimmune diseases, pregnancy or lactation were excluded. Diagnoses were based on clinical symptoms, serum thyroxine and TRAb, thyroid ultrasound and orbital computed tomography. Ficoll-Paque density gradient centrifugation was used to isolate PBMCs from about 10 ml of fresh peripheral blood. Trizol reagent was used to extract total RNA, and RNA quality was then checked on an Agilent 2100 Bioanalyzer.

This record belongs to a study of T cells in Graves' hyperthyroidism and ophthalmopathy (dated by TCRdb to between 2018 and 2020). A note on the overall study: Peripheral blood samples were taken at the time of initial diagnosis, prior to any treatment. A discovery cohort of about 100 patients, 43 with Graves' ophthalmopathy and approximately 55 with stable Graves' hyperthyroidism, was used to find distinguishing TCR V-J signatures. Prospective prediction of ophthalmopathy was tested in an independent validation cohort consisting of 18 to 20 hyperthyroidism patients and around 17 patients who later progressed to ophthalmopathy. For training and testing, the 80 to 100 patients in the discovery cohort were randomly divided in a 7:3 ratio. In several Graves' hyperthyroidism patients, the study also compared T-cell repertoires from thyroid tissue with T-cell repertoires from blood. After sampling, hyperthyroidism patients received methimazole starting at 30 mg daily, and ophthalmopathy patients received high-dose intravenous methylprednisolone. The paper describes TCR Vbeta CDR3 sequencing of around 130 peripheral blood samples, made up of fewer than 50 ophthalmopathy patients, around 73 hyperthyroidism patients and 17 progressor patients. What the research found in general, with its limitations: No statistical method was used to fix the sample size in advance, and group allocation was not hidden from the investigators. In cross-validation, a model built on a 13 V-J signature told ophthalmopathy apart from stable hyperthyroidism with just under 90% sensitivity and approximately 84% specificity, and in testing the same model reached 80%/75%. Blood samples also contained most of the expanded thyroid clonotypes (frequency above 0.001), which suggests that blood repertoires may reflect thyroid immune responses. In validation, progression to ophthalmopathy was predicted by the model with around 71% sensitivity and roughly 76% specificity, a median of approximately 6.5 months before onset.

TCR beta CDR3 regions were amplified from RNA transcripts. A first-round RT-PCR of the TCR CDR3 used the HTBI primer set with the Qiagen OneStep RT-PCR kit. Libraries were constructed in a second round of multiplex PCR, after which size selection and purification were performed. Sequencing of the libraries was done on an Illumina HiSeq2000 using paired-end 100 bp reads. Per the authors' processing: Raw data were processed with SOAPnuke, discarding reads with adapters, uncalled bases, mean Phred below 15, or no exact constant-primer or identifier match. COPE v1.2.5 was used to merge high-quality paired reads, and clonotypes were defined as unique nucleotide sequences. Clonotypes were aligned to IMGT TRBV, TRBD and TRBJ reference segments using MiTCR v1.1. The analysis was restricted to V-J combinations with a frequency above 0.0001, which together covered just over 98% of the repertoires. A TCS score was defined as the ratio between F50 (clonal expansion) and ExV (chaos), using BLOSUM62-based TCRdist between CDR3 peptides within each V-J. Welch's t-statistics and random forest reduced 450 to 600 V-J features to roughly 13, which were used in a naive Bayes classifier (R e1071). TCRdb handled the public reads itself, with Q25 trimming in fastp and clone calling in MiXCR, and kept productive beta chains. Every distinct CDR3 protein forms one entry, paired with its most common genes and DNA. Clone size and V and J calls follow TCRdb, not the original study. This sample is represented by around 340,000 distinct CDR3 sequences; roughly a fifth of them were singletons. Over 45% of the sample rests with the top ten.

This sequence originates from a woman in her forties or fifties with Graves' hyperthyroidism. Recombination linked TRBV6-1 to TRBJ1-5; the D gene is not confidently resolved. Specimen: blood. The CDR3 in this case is CASSAQSVVGNQPQHF. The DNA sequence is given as TGTGCCAGCAGTGCCCAAAGCGTCGTCGGCAATCAGCCCCAGCATTTT.